The TCR beta chain under discussion was sequenced for a study of blood T cells in healthy people across ages. The sample holds a few counts of this clonotype. Its antigen is as yet unknown. PCR was performed a second time for roughly 7 to 12 cycles using a sample-barcoded 5' primer and a J-beta primer mix. TCRdb analysed the 5' RACE reads with MiXCR anew, one entry per CDR3 protein. The data hold about 800,000 distinct CDR3 sequences, with 20% to 25% observed a single time. Study results and limitations: Older individuals had lower TCR beta diversity per million T cells (the decline was roughly linear).

V trimming: 7 bases; J trimming: 3 bases; junction bases outside the gene matches: 8. CDR1 and CDR2 (germline): LNHDA, SQIVND (reference sequence). The length of the CDR3 is 14 residues. The same sample was also used in a study of T cells of mothers and their children.

The sample taken for sequencing was blood. The genes are TRBV19 and TRBJ1-1; 7 bases are shared with TRBD1. The TCR comes from a boy aged 10-17 years in good health. The CDR3 region has the DNA TGTGCCAGTAACAGCGGGACAGAGTACACTGAAGCTTTCTTT. Its translation: CASNSGTEYTEAFF.